A selection of T cell receptor beta chains follows, all from one sample in a study of blood T cells in healthy people across ages. Each CDR3 protein is one row after TCRdb ran MiXCR on the 5' RACE reads. The sample consists of around 1.5 million distinct CDR3 sequences, 59% of them appearing once. Sequencing was done on a sample of blood. The receptor source for this set is a man aged 18 to 30 in good health. CDR3s include the opening cysteine and the closing phenylalanine or tryptophan. D genes are given only for firm matches. The size field is filled for only some rows; it gives once, few, many or a size class.

J gene | D gene | V gene | clone size | CDR3 protein | CDR3 DNA
TRBJ1-2 | . | TRBV7-2 | . | CASSLPPGQQYGYTF | TGTGCCAGCAGCTTACCCCCGGGACAACAATATGGCTACACCTTC
TRBJ1-2 | . | TRBV4-3 | . | CASSQRADWNYGYTF | TGCGCCAGCAGCCAAAGAGCGGACTGGAACTATGGCTACACCTTC
TRBJ2-3 | . | TRBV7-9 | . | CASSSRDDTQYF | TGTGCCAGCAGCTCCCGTGACGATACGCAGTATTTT
TRBJ1-1 | . | TRBV10-3 | . | CAISDPVNTEAFF | TGTGCCATCAGTGATCCCGTGAACACTGAAGCTTTCTTT
TRBJ1-2 | . | TRBV20-1 | . | CSAREPQAPYGYTF | TGCAGTGCTAGAGAGCCCCAGGCCCCCTATGGCTACACCTTC
TRBJ2-7 | . | TRBV2 | . | CASSEAGGRPYEQYF | TGTGCCAGCAGTGAAGCTGGGGGCAGGCCCTACGAGCAGTACTTC
TRBJ2-1 | . | TRBV7-9 | many | CASSLTGFNEQFF | TGTGCCAGCAGCTTAACAGGGTTCAATGAGCAGTTCTTC
TRBJ1-4 | . | TRBV25-1 | few | CASSAPTGPYEKLFF | TGTGCCAGCAGTGCACCTACCGGGCCCTATGAAAAACTGTTTTTT
TRBJ1-4 | . | TRBV10-3 | . | CTISEGGSNEKLFF | TGTACCATCAGCGAAGGGGGTTCTAATGAAAAACTGTTTTTT
TRBJ2-1 | . | TRBV10-3 | . | CAIRAARGDNEQFF | TGTGCCATCAGGGCCGCTAGAGGAGACAATGAGCAGTTCTTC
TRBJ2-3 | . | TRBV29-1 | . | CSVEASADTQYF | TGCAGCGTTGAGGCCTCAGCAGATACGCAGTATTTT
TRBJ2-6 | TRBD2 | TRBV20-1 | . | CSALAGETGANVLTF | TGCAGTGCCTTAGCGGGAGAGACGGGGGCCAACGTCCTGACTTTC
TRBJ2-1 | . | TRBV12-3/TRBV12-4 | . | CASSRTGSAEQFF | TGTGCCAGCAGCAGAACAGGGTCTGCTGAGCAGTTCTTC
TRBJ2-5 | . | TRBV7-9 | . | CASSLTSGGTQYF | TGTGCCAGCAGCTTAACTAGTGGGGGGACCCAGTACTTC
TRBJ2-2 | . | TRBV10-3 | few | CAISDLAGGTGELFF | TGTGCCATCAGTGATCTCGCCGGGGGAACCGGGGAGCTGTTTTTT
TRBJ2-3 | . | TRBV4-2 | few | CASSLEGRGTDTQYF | TGTGCCAGCAGCCTAGAAGGCAGGGGCACAGATACGCAGTATTTT
TRBJ1-5 | . | TRBV20-1 | . | CSATGSRNQPQHF | TGCAGTGCGACTGGGAGCCGGAATCAGCCCCAGCATTTT
TRBJ2-1 | . | TRBV18 | . | CASSPPWIHSSYNEQFF | TGTGCCAGCTCACCCCCATGGATCCACAGCTCCTACAATGAGCAGTTCTTC
TRBJ1-6 | TRBD1 | TRBV6-5 | . | CASSYSAQGKSPLHF | TGTGCCAGCAGTTATTCAGCACAGGGGAAATCACCCCTCCACTTT
TRBJ2-7 | TRBD2 | TRBV20-1 | once | CSALFLAGGNEQYF | TGCAGTGCTTTATTCCTAGCGGGAGGGAACGAGCAGTACTTC
TRBJ2-7 | . | TRBV4-1 | . | CASSQDMGVSTYEQYF | TGCGCCAGCAGCCAAGATATGGGAGTCTCAACCTACGAGCAGTACTTC
TRBJ2-6 | . | TRBV11-1 | once | CASSFGRLGDKILSGANVLTF | TGTGCCAGCAGCTTCGGTCGTTTAGGGGACAAAATCCTCTCTGGGGCCAACGTCCTGACTTTC
TRBJ1-2 | TRBD1 | TRBV27 | . | CASRTKGQGGGYTF | TGTGCCAGCAGAACCAAGGGACAGGGTGGTGGCTACACCTTC
TRBJ1-1 | TRBD1 | TRBV12-3/TRBV12-4 | once | CASSLRQGKAFF | TGTGCCAGCAGTCTTAGACAGGGGAAAGCTTTCTTT
TRBJ2-5 | TRBD1 | TRBV12-3/TRBV12-4 | few | CASSVDRGLRETQYF | TGTGCCAGCAGTGTGGACAGGGGGCTTCGAGAGACCCAGTACTTC
TRBJ1-2 | . | TRBV12-3/TRBV12-4 | . | CASTLGQLGYTF | TGTGCCAGCACCTTGGGCCAGTTAGGCTACACCTTC
TRBJ2-1 | TRBD2 | TRBV5-1 | . | CASSLASGRINEQFF | TGCGCCAGCAGCTTGGCTAGCGGGAGAATCAATGAGCAGTTCTTC
TRBJ2-3 | . | TRBV10-1 | . | CASSEVDRTADTQYF | TGCGCCAGCAGTGAAGTCGACAGGACAGCAGATACGCAGTATTTT
TRBJ2-7 | . | TRBV9 | . | CASSVAGQTSSDEQYF | TGTGCCAGCAGCGTTGCGGGACAGACTTCCTCCGACGAGCAGTACTTC
TRBJ2-1 | . | TRBV7-9 | once | CASSSDGWGNEQFF | TGTGCCAGCAGCTCTGACGGATGGGGCAATGAGCAGTTCTTC
TRBJ2-1 | . | TRBV5-1 | . | CASSPDGRSYNEQFF | TGCGCCAGCAGCCCCGACGGGCGCTCCTACAATGAGCAGTTCTTC
TRBJ1-2 | TRBD1 | TRBV6-1 | . | CASRDRQGSNYGYTF | TGTGCCAGCAGGGACCGACAGGGGTCCAACTATGGCTACACCTTC
TRBJ1-1 | . | TRBV3-1 | . | CASSQEEDRDPLNTEAFF | TGTGCCAGCAGCCAAGAGGAGGATCGGGATCCGCTCAACACTGAAGCTTTCTTT
TRBJ2-7 | TRBD1 | TRBV29-1 | . | CSVDRRQGPSHEQYF | TGCAGCGTTGACCGGAGACAGGGGCCAAGCCACGAGCAGTACTTC
TRBJ2-7 | TRBD2 | TRBV6-5 | few | CASSLRLAGTPYEQYF | TGTGCCAGCAGTTTAAGACTAGCGGGGACACCATACGAGCAGTACTTC
TRBJ2-1 | TRBD2 | TRBV25-1 | . | CASSETSGTHNEQFF | TGTGCCAGCAGTGAAACTAGCGGTACTCACAATGAGCAGTTCTTC
TRBJ2-7 | TRBD2 | TRBV15 | . | CATSRIAGGPYEQYF | TGTGCCACCAGCAGGATAGCGGGAGGCCCCTACGAGCAGTACTTC
TRBJ1-3 | . | TRBV12-3/TRBV12-4 | once | CASSLADSLRGTENTIYF | TGTGCCAGCAGTTTAGCTGACAGTCTTCGAGGGACTGAAAACACCATATATTTT
TRBJ1-2 | . | TRBV6-5 | . | CASRRDTAYGYTF | TGTGCCAGCAGAAGGGATACAGCCTATGGCTACACCTTC
TRBJ2-3 | TRBD1 | TRBV5-1 | . | CDSSLVGTDSTDTQYF | TGCGACAGCAGCTTGGTTGGGACAGACAGCACAGATACGCAGTATTTT
TRBJ2-7 | . | TRBV5-5 | . | CASSYMTGSFTYEQYF | TGTGCCAGCAGCTACATGACAGGTTCTTTTACCTACGAGCAGTACTTC
TRBJ2-4 | . | TRBV6-2/TRBV6-3 | . | CASGPKNIQYF | TGTGCCAGCGGACCCAAAAACATTCAGTACTTC
TRBJ1-5 | . | TRBV7-9 | . | CASSLDQGAQPQHF | TGTGCCAGCAGCTTAGACCAGGGCGCACAGCCCCAGCATTTT
TRBJ1-6 | . | TRBV3-1 | . | CATSDGESSPLHF | TGTGCCACTTCGGACGGTGAGAGTTCACCCCTCCACTTT
TRBJ2-5 | . | TRBV2 | . | CASSPGQGGTQYF | TGTGCCAGCAGTCCAGGACAAGGGGGGACCCAGTACTTC
TRBJ2-3 | TRBD1 | TRBV6-1 | . | CASSEVGDRRTDTQYF | TGTGCCAGCAGTGAAGTTGGGGACAGGCGCACAGATACGCAGTATTTT
TRBJ2-7 | . | TRBV6-5 | many | CASSRDITYEQYF | TGTGCCAGCAGCAGGGACATCACCTACGAGCAGTACTTC
TRBJ2-7 | . | TRBV12-3/TRBV12-4 | . | CAGSSTGNEQYF | TGTGCCGGCAGTTCCACAGGGAACGAGCAGTACTTC
TRBJ2-5 | . | TRBV7-9 | . | CASSQPQGLETQYF | TGTGCCAGCAGCCAACCCCAGGGCCTCGAGACCCAGTACTTC